This T cell receptor (beta chain) appears in the sequencing data of a study of CD8+CD57+ T cells in acquired aplastic anemia. General study results and limits: The same twenty-nine CD8+ CDR3 sequences occurred in patients and in controls.

The CDR3 sequence is 15 residues long. The ends were cut back, 2 bases at V and 7 bases at J, with 15 bases in the middle. Genomic DNA provided the template from which TCR beta VDJ and CDR3 profiles were obtained. TCRdb analysed the reads with MiXCR anew, one entry per CDR3 protein. The data contain around 200,000 distinct CDR3 sequences, around 45% of them singletons. Previously, flow cytometry had revealed CD8+CD57+ cell expansion in the patients chosen for sequencing. Every one of the patients had aplastic anemia (severe, acquired). Sampling of blood occurred while the patients had still received no therapy. About this clonotype: What it binds is not known.

The specimen sequenced was sorted CD4+, CD8+, or CD8+CD57+ T cells (not recorded which) from PBMCs. J is TRBJ2-1 and V is TRBV12-3 or TRBV12-4; D not certain. The TCR comes from a human donor with aplastic anemia. CDR3 in DNA: TGTGCCAGCAGTTTAAGCGCTAGTAACTTGAATGAGCAGTTCTTC. Amino acid sequence: CASSLSASNLNEQFF.